This TCR beta chain was sequenced for a study of blood T cell repertoires in COVID-19. In the study overall: T cells, B-cell-depleted T cells, or PBMCs supplied cDNA or gDNA.

Per the original data handling: Reference gene primer amplification in the assay estimated nucleated cell counts. TCRdb keeps only in-frame clones here, not all; method: immunoSEQ multiplex PCR. V and J calls and clone size follow that table, whereas D and trimming were derived from the DNA. The data show some 240,000 clones, roughly 87% seen once. This CDR3 is built from 11 residues. With 8 bases removed from V and 6 bases from J, the gap between germline ends came to 13 bases. The germline CDR1 and CDR2 sequences are GTSNPN and SVGIG (reference sequence). The rearrangement uses TRBV30 and TRBJ1-2; perhaps TRBD1 as D (5 bases). The receptor was derived from a man aged 60 to 75 who had recovered from COVID-19. Specimen: peripheral blood. This chain's CDR3 is CAGVRGNGYTF. In nucleotides, the CDR3 is TGTGCCGGGGTTAGGGGAAATGGCTACACCTTC.